A single sample is the source of the 22 T cell receptor beta chains below, sequenced in a study of PD-1 blockade in classical Hodgkin lymphoma (dated by TCRdb to between 2020 and 2021). The library was built by means of the immunoSEQ multiplex PCR assay. Drawn from immuneACCESS, this table holds only the in-frame rearrangements with V and J called that TCRdb kept. Clones are partly lost; checked studies trace under half to an unresolved V gene and leave the rest unexplained. This sample gives roughly 14,000 clones in total; 85% to 90% of them show up just once. The biggest ten clones account for approximately 4.2% of the sample. The sample's time point label is to be understood as: cycle 1 day 1 (C1D1), immediately before nivolumab initiation. All trial patients had relapsed after autologous stem cell transplantation, with cohorts A, B and C differing in prior brentuximab vedotin exposure. Material: peripheral blood mononuclear cells (PBMCs), obtained at baseline. Receptors originate from a human donor with classical Hodgkin lymphoma.

The V gene is TRBV1, the J gene TRBJ2-7; TRBD2 reflects the table's D call only, with no check against the DNA. TRBV1 is tagged as a pseudogene. The CDR3 runs 16 residues. DNA of the CDR3: TGCACCAGGACTCTCCAACTAGCGGGAGGCACCTACGAGCAGTACTTC. Translating it yields CTRTLQLAGGTYEQYF.

This clone came up a few times. The chain carries TRBV7-9 and TRBJ1-1; perhaps TRBD1 as D (5 bases). Germline loops: CDR1 SEHNR, CDR2 FQNEAQ (reference sequence). The CDR3 covers 15 residues. Between the trimmed V and J ends, which lost 1 base and 4 bases, there was a span of 13 bases. The CDR3: CASSLGARGSTEAFF. For the CDR3, the DNA is TGTGCCAGCAGCTTAGGGGCCCGGGGGTCCACTGAAGCTTTCTTT.

The genes are TRBV4-1 and TRBJ2-6; 8 positions match TRBD1. This CDR3 spans 19 amino acids. Trimming took 0 bases from V and 1 from J; bases not matched to a gene: 8. The germline gives CDR1 MGHRA, CDR2 YSYEKL. The CDR3 sequence is CASSQEPGQAFSGANVLTF. Here the CDR3 DNA reads TGCGCCAGCAGCCAAGAGCCGGGACAGGCGTTTTCTGGGGCCAACGTCCTGACTTTC.

The rearrangement joins TRBV7-2 to TRBJ2-5; 9 bases agree with TRBD1. Germline CDR1 SGHTA, CDR2 FQGNSA. This CDR3 has 15 amino acids. V was clipped by 6 bases and J by 5 bases; unmatched bases: 10. The DNA of the CDR3 is TGTGCCAGCAGGCCACAGGGGGCGCGAATCGAGACCCAGTACTTC. Its protein is CASRPQGARIETQYF.

The V gene is TRBV4-1, the J gene TRBJ2-7; the D is unclear. V lost 6 bases to trimming and J lost 5 bases, with 23 bases between them. Germline CDR1 MGHRA, CDR2 YSYEKL. The CDR3 is 16 amino acids. The CDR3 DNA reads as TGCGCCAGCAGACCTTTTGTGGGGTGGGGTAAAGACGAGCAGTACTTC. Its protein product is CASRPFVGWGKDEQYF.

CDR3: CASSYISGSTDTQYF. The CDR3 nucleotides read TGTGCCAGCAGTTACATATCGGGGAGCACAGATACGCAGTATTTT. The chain couples TRBV6-6 to TRBJ2-3, with D possibly matching TRBD2 (5 bases). CDR1 is MNHNY and CDR2 is SVGAGI in the germline V gene (reference sequence). Trimming removed 2 bases at V and 0 bases at J, with 9 bases between. The CDR3 consists of 15 residues.

The rearrangement joins TRBV7-9 to TRBJ1-5, with D unresolved. Trimming left V 1 base short and J 7 bases short, with 5 bases between. Per germline, CDR1 SEHNR and CDR2 FQNEAQ (reference sequence). The CDR3 contains 12 residues. The CDR3 sequence is CASSLGHQPQHF. The CDR3 nucleotides read TGTGCCAGCAGCTTAGGGCACCAGCCCCAGCATTTT.

This sequence joins TRBV19 and TRBJ2-7; TRBD1 matches 7 bases. J lost 2 bases, V lost 8 bases, and 3 bases had no gene match. This CDR3 has 12 amino acids. Germline CDR1 reads LNHDA; CDR2 reads SQIVND (reference sequence). This CDR3 is CASGDRTYEQYF. In DNA, the CDR3 is TGTGCCAGTGGGGACAGAACCTACGAGCAGTACTTC. Combining the CDR3 with reference TRBV19 and TRBJ2-7 gives the whole variable domain DGGITQSPKYLFRKEGQNVTLSCEQNLNHDAMYWYRQDPGQGLRLIYYSQIVNDFQKGDIAEGYSVSREKKESFPLTVTSAQKNPTAFYLCASGDRTYEQYFGPGTRLTVT.

CDR3 nucleotide sequence: TGTGCCAGCAGTTTACTAGCGGGAGGGCCCTCGAGGGAGACCCAGTACTTC. Amino acids: CASSLLAGGPSRETQYF. The chain joins TRBV28 to TRBJ2-5, with 12 bases identical to TRBD2. This CDR3 is 17 amino acids long. Germline assignment: CDR1 MDHEN and CDR2 SYDVKM. Unmatched junction bases numbered 9, after V lost 2 bases and J lost 5 bases.

The chain couples TRBV5-4 to TRBJ1-1; 9 bases are shared with TRBD1. CDR1 is SGHNT, CDR2 YYREEE, per germline (reference sequence). Germline trimming cut 4 bases from V and 3 bases from J; bases unmatched to any gene: 4. This CDR3 is 14 amino acids long. The CDR3 is CASSGQGFDTEAFF. The CDR3 region has the DNA TGTGCCAGCAGCGGACAGGGGTTTGACACTGAAGCTTTCTTT. Full variable domain (remainder filled in from reference TRBV5-4 and TRBJ1-1): ETGVTQSPTHLIKTRGQQVTLRCSSQSGHNTVSWYQQALGQGPQFIFQYYREEENGRGNFPPRFSGLQFPNYSSELNVNALELDDSALYLCASSGQGFDTEAFFGQGTRLTVV.

The chain joins TRBV7-9 to TRBJ1-1; D is possibly TRBD1 (6 bases). CDR1 is SEHNR and CDR2 is FQNEAQ in the germline V gene (reference sequence). The CDR3 runs to 15 residues. Trimming shortened V by 1 base and J by 2 bases, and 11 bases separated the two germline ends. The CDR3 is CASSLGGTSNTEAFF. The CDR3 nucleotides are TGTGCCAGCAGCTTAGGTGGGACAAGTAACACTGAAGCTTTCTTT.

The CDR3 sequence: CAWSRETGGSYEQYF. The CDR3 nucleotides read TGTGCCTGGAGTAGAGAGACGGGTGGGTCCTACGAGCAGTACTTC. The V and J genes are TRBV30 and TRBJ2-7; the D is unclear. Germline CDR1 reads GTSNPN; CDR2 reads SVGIG (reference sequence). Trimming removed 2 bases from V and 1 base from J, with 15 bases in between. This CDR3 has 15 amino acids.

The V gene is TRBV30, the J gene TRBJ2-7; D is possibly TRBD1 or TRBD2 (5 bases each). Trimming cost V 0 bases and J 5 bases, with 11 bases left between them. CDR1 GTSNPN and CDR2 SVGIG come from the germline V gene (reference sequence). This CDR3 is built from 13 residues. The CDR3, as DNA: TGTGCCTGGAGTGTCGGGGCCAACGACGAGCAGTACTTC. As protein: CAWSVGANDEQYF.

There are a few counts of this clone. The chain has TRBV7-2 and TRBJ2-7, with TRBD1 as a possible D gene (5 bases). V lost 7 bases, J lost 5 bases, and 15 bases lay in between. CDR3 size: 13 residues. Germline V CDR1 and CDR2: SGHTA, FQGNSA. The DNA for the CDR3 is TGTGCCAGCAACTTGGGGCCCGGTGACGAGCAGTACTTC. Translation: CASNLGPGDEQYF.

This clone appeared a single time. The chain combines TRBV7-8 with TRBJ2-2, with 9 bases lining up with TRBD1. The CDR3 spans 19 residues. The ends lost 0 bases at V and 4 bases at J; junction bases unmatched: 12. Germline-derived CDR1 and CDR2 are SGHVS and FQNEAQ. The CDR3 DNA follows: TGTGCCAGCAGCTTAGCACCTTGGACAGGGGCTCGAGGCACCGGGGAGCTGTTTTTT. Its translation is CASSLAPWTGARGTGELFF.

The rearrangement uses TRBV14 and TRBJ1-2, with 8 bases matching TRBD1. Germline assignment: CDR1 SGHDN and CDR2 FVKESK. This CDR3 region has 13 residues. The J segment lost 2 bases and the V segment lost 8 bases, leaving 4 bases of the junction unmatched. CDR3 sequence reads: CASSPGGNYGYTF. The CDR3 DNA is TGTGCCAGCTCCCCAGGGGGCAACTATGGCTACACCTTC.

This clone was observed a few times. V gene TRBV28 combines with J gene TRBJ1-1, with D hard to call. The CDR3 loop spans 15 amino acids. Trimming cost V 3 bases and J 1 base, with 12 bases left between them. From germline, CDR1 is MDHEN and CDR2 SYDVKM. The CDR3 DNA reads TGTGCCAGCAGTTTTCCCGGCAGCTCGAACACTGAAGCTTTCTTT. This encodes CASSFPGSSNTEAFF.

This clone was observed once. The chain recombines TRBV13 with TRBJ2-2; D might be TRBD1 (6 bases). This CDR3 spans 14 amino acids. Per germline, CDR1 PRHDT and CDR2 FYEKMQ (reference sequence). Trimming stripped 3 bases from V and 2 bases from J, with 7 bases between. In nucleotides, the CDR3 is TGTGCCAGCAGCTTGGACAGAAACACCGGGGAGCTGTTTTTT. Translation: CASSLDRNTGELFF. Filled out from reference TRBV13 and TRBJ2-2, the complete variable domain reads AAGVIQSPRHLIKEKRETATLKCYPIPRHDTVYWYQQGPGQDPQFLISFYEKMQSDKGSIPDRFSAQQFSDYHSELNMSSLELGDSALYFCASSLDRNTGELFFGEGSRLTVL.

The J gene is TRBJ1-2, the V gene TRBV4-3; D gene uncertain. Germline-derived CDR1 and CDR2 are LGHNA and YSLEER. This CDR3 region has 15 residues. The germline V and J ends were trimmed by 1 base and 2 bases, with 11 bases remaining between them. CDR3 in amino acids: CASSQVSTVNYGYTF. CDR3 coding DNA: TGCGCCAGCAGCCAAGTTAGCACAGTCAACTATGGCTACACCTTC.

The rearrangement links TRBV19 to TRBJ2-1, with TRBD2 as a possible D gene (5 bases). V gave up 6 bases and J gave up 7 bases, with 25 bases separating them. Germline V gene sequence: CDR1 LNHDA, CDR2 SQIVND (reference sequence). CDR3 size: 17 residues. The CDR3 bases are TGTGCCAGTAGCTATGCTAGCTTAGGGATCCGGTTGAATGAGCAGTTCTTC. Protein sequence: CASSYASLGIRLNEQFF.

This chain links TRBV29-1 with TRBJ2-2, with TRBD1 matching over 9 bases. V shed 3 bases and J 3 bases; nucleotides not matched to a gene: 11. Germline CDR1 is SQVTM and CDR2 is ANQGSEA. The CDR3 is 17 residues long. This chain's CDR3 is CSVEGAVDRGDTGELFF. Here the CDR3 DNA reads TGCAGCGTTGAGGGGGCGGTGGACAGGGGAGACACCGGGGAGCTGTTTTTT.

By proportion, this clone is medium-sized. The chain combines TRBV5-4 with TRBJ2-6; 7 nucleotides agree with TRBD1. The CDR3 consists of 18 residues. V was clipped by 4 bases and J by 0 bases; unmatched bases: 10. Germline loops: CDR1 SGHNT, CDR2 YYREEE (reference sequence). The CDR3 reads CASSPWDRSRSGANVLTF. In DNA, the CDR3 is TGTGCCAGCAGCCCGTGGGACAGATCCCGCTCTGGGGCCAACGTCCTGACTTTC.